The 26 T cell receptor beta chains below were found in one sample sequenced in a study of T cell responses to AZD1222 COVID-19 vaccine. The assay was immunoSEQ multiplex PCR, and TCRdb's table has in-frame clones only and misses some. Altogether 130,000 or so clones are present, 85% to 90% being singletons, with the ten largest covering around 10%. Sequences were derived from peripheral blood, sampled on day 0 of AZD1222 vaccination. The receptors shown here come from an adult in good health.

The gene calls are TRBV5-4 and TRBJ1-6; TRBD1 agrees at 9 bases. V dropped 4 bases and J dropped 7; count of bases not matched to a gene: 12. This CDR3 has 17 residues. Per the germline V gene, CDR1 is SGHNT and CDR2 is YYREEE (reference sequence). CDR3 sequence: CASSRTGVRRNNSPLHF. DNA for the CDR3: TGTGCCAGCAGCCGGACAGGGGTGCGCCGTAACAATTCACCCCTCCACTTT. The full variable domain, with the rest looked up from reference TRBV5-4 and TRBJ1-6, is ETGVTQSPTHLIKTRGQQVTLRCSSQSGHNTVSWYQQALGQGPQFIFQYYREEENGRGNFPPRFSGLQFPNYSSELNVNALELDDSALYLCASSRTGVRRNNSPLHFGNGTRLTVT.

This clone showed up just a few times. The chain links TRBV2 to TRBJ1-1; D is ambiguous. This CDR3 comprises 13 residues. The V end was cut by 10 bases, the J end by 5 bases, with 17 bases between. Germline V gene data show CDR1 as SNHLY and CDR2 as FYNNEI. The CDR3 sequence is CATQEGFVTEAFF. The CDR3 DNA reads TGTGCCACCCAGGAAGGGTTTGTTACTGAAGCTTTCTTT.

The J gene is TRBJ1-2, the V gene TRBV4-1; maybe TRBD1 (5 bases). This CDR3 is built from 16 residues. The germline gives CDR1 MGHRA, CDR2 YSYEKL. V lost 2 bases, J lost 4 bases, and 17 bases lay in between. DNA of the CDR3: TGCGCCAGCAGCCAAAGTGTGCTTCAGGGAGGCTATGGCTACACCTTC. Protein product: CASSQSVLQGGYGYTF.

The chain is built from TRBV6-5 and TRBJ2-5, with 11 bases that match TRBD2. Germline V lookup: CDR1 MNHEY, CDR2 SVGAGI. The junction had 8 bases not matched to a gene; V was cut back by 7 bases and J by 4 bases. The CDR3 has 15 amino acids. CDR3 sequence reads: CASTSGLAGGETQYF. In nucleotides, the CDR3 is TGTGCCAGCACCTCGGGTCTAGCGGGAGGAGAGACCCAGTACTTC.

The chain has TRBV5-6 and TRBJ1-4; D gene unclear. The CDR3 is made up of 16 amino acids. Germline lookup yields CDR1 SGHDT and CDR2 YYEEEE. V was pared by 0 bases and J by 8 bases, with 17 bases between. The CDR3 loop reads CASSLVGVGDQEKLFF. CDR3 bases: TGTGCCAGCAGCTTGGTAGGCGTGGGAGACCAAGAAAAACTGTTTTTT. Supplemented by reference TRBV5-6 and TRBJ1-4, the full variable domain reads DAGVTQSPTHLIKTRGQQVTLRCSPKSGHDTVSWYQQALGQGPQFIFQYYEEEERQRGNFPDRFSGHQFPNYSSELNVNALLLGDSALYLCASSLVGVGDQEKLFFGSGTQLSVL.

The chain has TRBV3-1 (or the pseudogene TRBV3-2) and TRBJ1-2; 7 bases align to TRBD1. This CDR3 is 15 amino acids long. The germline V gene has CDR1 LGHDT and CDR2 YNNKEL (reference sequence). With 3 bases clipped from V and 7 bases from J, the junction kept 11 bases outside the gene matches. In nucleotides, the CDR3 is TGTGCCAGCAGCCATGATACGACAGGGTGGGCTGGCTACACCTTC. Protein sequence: CASSHDTTGWAGYTF.

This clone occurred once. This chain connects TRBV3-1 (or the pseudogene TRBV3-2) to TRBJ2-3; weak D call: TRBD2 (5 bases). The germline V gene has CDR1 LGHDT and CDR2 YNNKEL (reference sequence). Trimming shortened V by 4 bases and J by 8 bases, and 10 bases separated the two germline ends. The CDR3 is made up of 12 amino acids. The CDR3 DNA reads TGTGCCAGCAGCCTAGAGGGTTCTACGCAGTATTTT. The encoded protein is CASSLEGSTQYF.

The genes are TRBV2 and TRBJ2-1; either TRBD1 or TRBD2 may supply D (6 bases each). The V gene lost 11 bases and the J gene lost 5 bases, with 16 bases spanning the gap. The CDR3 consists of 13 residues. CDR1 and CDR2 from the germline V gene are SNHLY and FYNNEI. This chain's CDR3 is CARGGSLDNEQFF. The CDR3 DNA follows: TGTGCCCGAGGGGGGAGTTTAGACAATGAGCAGTTCTTC. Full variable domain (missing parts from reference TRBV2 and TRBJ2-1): EPEVTQTPSHQVTQMGQEVILRCVPISNHLYFYWYRQILGQKVEFLVSFYNNEISEKSEIFDDQFSVERPDGSNFTLKIRSTKLEDSAMYFCARGGSLDNEQFFGPGTRLTVL.

CDR3 in DNA: TGCGTAGGGGTTATCAGCAATCAGCCCCAGCATTTT. It codes for CVGVISNQPQHF. This chain joins TRBV5-1 and TRBJ1-5; the D gene is possibly TRBD1 (5 bases). In germline, CDR1 is SGHRS, CDR2 YFSETQ. The CDR3 is 12 residues long.

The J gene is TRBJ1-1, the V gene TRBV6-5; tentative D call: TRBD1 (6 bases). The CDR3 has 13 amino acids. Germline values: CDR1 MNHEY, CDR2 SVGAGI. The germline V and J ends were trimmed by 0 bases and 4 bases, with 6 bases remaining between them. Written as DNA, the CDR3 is TGTGCCAGCAGTTACTCAGGGGGCACTGAAGCTTTCTTT. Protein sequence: CASSYSGGTEAFF.

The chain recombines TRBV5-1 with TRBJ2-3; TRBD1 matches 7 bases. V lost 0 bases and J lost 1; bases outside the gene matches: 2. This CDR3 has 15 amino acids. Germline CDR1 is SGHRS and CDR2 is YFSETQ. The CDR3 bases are TGCGCCAGCAGCTTGGCGGGACAGCGCACAGATACGCAGTATTTT. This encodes CASSLAGQRTDTQYF.

The CDR3 sequence is CASSVVSGRANEQFF. The CDR3 coding sequence is TGTGCCAGCAGCGTAGTGAGCGGGAGGGCCAATGAGCAGTTCTTC. The chain has TRBV9 and TRBJ2-1, with 10 bases fitting TRBD2. From germline, CDR1 is SGDLS and CDR2 YYNGEE. This CDR3 is built from 15 residues. V shed 0 bases and J 6 bases; nucleotides not matched to a gene: 3.

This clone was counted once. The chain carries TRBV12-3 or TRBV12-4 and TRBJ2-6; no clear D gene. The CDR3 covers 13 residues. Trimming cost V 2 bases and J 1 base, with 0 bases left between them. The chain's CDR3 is CASSLSGANVLTF. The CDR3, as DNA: TGTGCCAGCAGTTTATCTGGGGCCAACGTCCTGACTTTC.

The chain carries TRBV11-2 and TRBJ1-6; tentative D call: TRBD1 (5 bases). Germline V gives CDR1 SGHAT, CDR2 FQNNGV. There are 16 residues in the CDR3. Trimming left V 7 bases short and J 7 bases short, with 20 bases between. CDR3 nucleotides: TGTGCCAGCAACCAACCCGGGAAGGGGAGGAATTCACCCCTCCACTTT. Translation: CASNQPGKGRNSPLHF.

The CDR3 sequence is CASSIMAGGADTQYF. For the CDR3, the DNA is TGTGCCAGTAGTATAATGGCGGGAGGGGCAGATACGCAGTATTTT. The chain combines TRBV19 with TRBJ2-3, with 9 nucleotides matching TRBD2. In germline, CDR1 is LNHDA, CDR2 SQIVND (reference sequence). J was trimmed by 4 bases and V by 2 bases; bases with no gene match: 4. The CDR3 contains 15 residues.

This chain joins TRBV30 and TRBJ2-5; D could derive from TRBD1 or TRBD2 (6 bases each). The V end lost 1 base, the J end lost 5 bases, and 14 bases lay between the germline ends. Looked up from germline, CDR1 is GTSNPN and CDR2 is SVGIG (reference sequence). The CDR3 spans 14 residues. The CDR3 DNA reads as TGTGCCTGGAGTGGGGGGCCAGGGAGGGAGACCCAGTACTTC. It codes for CAWSGGPGRETQYF.

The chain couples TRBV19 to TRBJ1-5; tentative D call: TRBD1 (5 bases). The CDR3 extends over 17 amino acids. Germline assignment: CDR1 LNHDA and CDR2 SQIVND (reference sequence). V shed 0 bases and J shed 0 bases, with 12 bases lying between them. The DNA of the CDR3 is TGTGCCAGTAGTATAGATCCAGCGGGGGTTAGCAATCAGCCCCAGCATTTT. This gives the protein CASSIDPAGVSNQPQHF.

The CDR3 DNA follows: TGTGCCACCAGTGTGGGAGAGACCCAGTACTTC. It translates to CATSVGETQYF. The chain couples TRBV24-1 to TRBJ2-5; no clear D gene. CDR3 length equals 11 residues. Trimming left V 5 bases short and J 4 bases short, with 4 bases between. Germline V gives CDR1 KGHDR, CDR2 SFDVKD.

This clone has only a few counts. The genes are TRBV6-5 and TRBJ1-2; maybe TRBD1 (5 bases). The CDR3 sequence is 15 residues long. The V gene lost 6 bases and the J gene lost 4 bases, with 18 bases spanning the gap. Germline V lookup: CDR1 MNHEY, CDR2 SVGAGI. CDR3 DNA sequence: TGTGCCAGCAGCACCTCACTGGGGGGAAGCTATGGCTACACCTTC. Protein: CASSTSLGGSYGYTF.

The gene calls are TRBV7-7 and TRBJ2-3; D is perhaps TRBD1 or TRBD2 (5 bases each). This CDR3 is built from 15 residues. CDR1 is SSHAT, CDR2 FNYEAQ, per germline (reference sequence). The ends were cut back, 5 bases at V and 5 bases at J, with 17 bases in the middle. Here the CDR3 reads CASSLSPGPEDTQYF. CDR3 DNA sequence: TGTGCCAGCAGCCTTAGTCCGGGACCGGAAGATACGCAGTATTTT. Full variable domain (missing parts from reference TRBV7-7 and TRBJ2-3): GAGVSQSPRYKVTKRGQDVTLRCDPISSHATLYWYQQALGQGPEFLTYFNYEAQPDKSGLPSDRFSAERPEGSISTLTIQRTEQRDSAMYRCASSLSPGPEDTQYFGPGTRLTVL.

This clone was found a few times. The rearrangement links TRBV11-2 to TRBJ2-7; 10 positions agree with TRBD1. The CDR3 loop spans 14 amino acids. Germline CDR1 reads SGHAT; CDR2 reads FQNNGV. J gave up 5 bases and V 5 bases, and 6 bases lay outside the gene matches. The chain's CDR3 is CASSPPGQGNEQYF. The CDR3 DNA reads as TGTGCCAGCAGCCCCCCGGGACAGGGGAACGAGCAGTACTTC.

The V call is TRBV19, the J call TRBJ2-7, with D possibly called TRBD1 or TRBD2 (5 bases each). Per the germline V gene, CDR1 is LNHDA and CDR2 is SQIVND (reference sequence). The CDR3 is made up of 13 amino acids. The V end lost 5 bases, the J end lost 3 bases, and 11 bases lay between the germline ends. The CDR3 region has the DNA TGTGCCAGTAGTCTTGGGACGGACTACGAGCAGTACTTC. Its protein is CASSLGTDYEQYF.

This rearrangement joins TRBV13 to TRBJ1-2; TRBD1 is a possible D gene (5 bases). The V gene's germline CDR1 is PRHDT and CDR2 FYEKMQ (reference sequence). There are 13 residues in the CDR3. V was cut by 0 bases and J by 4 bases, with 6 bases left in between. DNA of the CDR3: TGTGCCAGCAGCTTAGGACAGGTCTATGGCTACACCTTC. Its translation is CASSLGQVYGYTF.

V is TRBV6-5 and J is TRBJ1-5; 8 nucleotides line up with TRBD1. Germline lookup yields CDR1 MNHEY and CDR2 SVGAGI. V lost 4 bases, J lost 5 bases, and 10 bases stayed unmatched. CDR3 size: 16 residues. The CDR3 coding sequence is TGTGCCAGCAGTTTTACATGGACAGGGAAGGATCAGCCCCAGCATTTT. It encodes CASSFTWTGKDQPQHF.

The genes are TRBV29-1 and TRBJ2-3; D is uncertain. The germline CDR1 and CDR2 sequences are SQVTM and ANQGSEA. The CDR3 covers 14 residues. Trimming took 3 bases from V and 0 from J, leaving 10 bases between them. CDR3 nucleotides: TGCAGCGTTGATGGCATCACTAGCACAGATACGCAGTATTTT. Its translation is CSVDGITSTDTQYF.

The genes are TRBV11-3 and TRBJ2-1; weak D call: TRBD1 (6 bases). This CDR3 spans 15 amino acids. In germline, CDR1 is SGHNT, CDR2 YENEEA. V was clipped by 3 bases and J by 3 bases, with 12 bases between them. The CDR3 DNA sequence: TGTGCCAGCAGCTTGGTAGGGGACAACTACAATGAGCAGTTCTTC. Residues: CASSLVGDNYNEQFF.